The 27 T cell receptor beta chains in this list originate from one sample, sequenced in a study of PD-1 blockade in mismatch repair-deficient tumors. Measured with immunoSEQ multiplex PCR; TCRdb has only the in-frame clones, and not every one. This table holds more than 40,000 clones, more than 65% found once. The material sequenced was peripheral blood, taken about 4.5 months after starting pembrolizumab. The receptor source for this set is an adult with mismatch repair-deficient cancer.

This clone was observed once. The chain couples TRBV9 to TRBJ2-7; 11 bases align to TRBD2. Unmatched junction bases numbered 5, after V lost 0 bases and J lost 3 bases. Per the germline V gene, CDR1 is SGDLS and CDR2 is YYNGEE. This CDR3 region has 16 residues. CDR3 sequence: CASSVGLAGNLYEQYF. Written as DNA, the CDR3 is TGTGCCAGCAGCGTAGGACTAGCGGGAAACCTCTACGAGCAGTACTTC.

This clone was found a few times. The chain uses TRBV29-1 and TRBJ2-1, with D tentatively TRBD1 or TRBD2 (5 bases each). V was trimmed by 4 bases and J by 4 bases, leaving 14 bases between them. Germline CDR1 SQVTM, CDR2 ANQGSEA. CDR3 length equals 14 residues. CDR3 loop: CSVVAQGRYNEQFF. DNA of the CDR3: TGCAGCGTTGTCGCGCAGGGACGGTACAATGAGCAGTTCTTC.

The chain uses TRBV20-1 and TRBJ1-5; unclear D gene. The CDR3 runs to 11 residues. Germline CDR1 and CDR2: DFQATT and SNEGSKA (reference sequence). The V and J ends lost 3 bases and 4 bases respectively, with 4 bases between them. The CDR3 region is CSASLNQPQHF. CDR3 nucleotides: TGCAGTGCTAGCTTAAATCAGCCCCAGCATTTT.

This rearrangement joins TRBV7-3 to TRBJ2-3, with D unclear. Trimming took off 1 base at V and 3 bases at J, with 11 bases between the two ends. Germline V gene lookup returns CDR1 SGHTA and CDR2 FQGTGA. The CDR3 contains 15 residues. DNA of the CDR3: TGTGCCAGCAGCTTAAGTCCGGGCCGAACAGATACGCAGTATTTT. Protein product: CASSLSPGRTDTQYF.

The chain combines TRBV4-2 with TRBJ2-3; 15 positions match TRBD2. Germline V gene data show CDR1 as LGHNA and CDR2 as YNFKEQ. V shed 4 bases, J shed 1 base, and the junction held 9 bases outside the gene matches. The CDR3 spans 19 residues. CDR3 coding DNA: TGTGCCAGCAGCCTGGGACTAGCGGGAGGCCAACCCCGCACAGATACGCAGTATTTT. Its protein is CASSLGLAGGQPRTDTQYF.

The V and J genes are TRBV7-3 and TRBJ2-1, with D hard to call. This CDR3 spans 15 amino acids. Germline CDR1 is SGHTA and CDR2 is FQGTGA. Trimming cost V 1 base and J 9 bases, with 16 bases left between them. CDR3 sequence: CASSLSFGRISEQFF. The CDR3 DNA sequence: TGTGCCAGCAGCTTAAGTTTTGGGCGGATTAGTGAGCAGTTCTTC.

The chain joins TRBV12-5 to TRBJ2-7, with 12 bases lining up with TRBD1. V gave up 0 bases and J gave up 5 bases; unmatched junction bases: 17. The CDR3 is made up of 20 amino acids. CDR1 is LGHNT and CDR2 is FRNRAP in the germline V gene. CDR3 nucleotide sequence: TGTGCTAGTGGTTTGGTGCTCCGGGGGACAGGGGGCGCATTTCCGCACGAGCAGTACTTC. As protein: CASGLVLRGTGGAFPHEQYF.

This clone has just one count. The chain uses TRBV27 and TRBJ1-1; TRBD1 aligns across 10 bases. This CDR3 has 15 residues. The germline CDR1 and CDR2 sequences are MNHEY and SMNVEV (reference sequence). V shed 1 base and J 9 bases; nucleotides not matched to a gene: 8. The CDR3 coding sequence is TGTGCCAGCAGTTTATTTCCGGACAGGGGGGTTAAAGCTTTCTTT. This codes for CASSLFPDRGVKAFF.

The chain is built from TRBV7-9 and TRBJ2-7; no firm D call. From germline, CDR1 is SEHNR and CDR2 FQNEAQ (reference sequence). V lost 6 bases and J 0 bases, leaving 3 bases between the germline ends. The CDR3 loop spans 11 amino acids. This CDR3 is CASRSSYEQYF. CDR3 coding DNA: TGTGCCAGCAGAAGCTCCTACGAGCAGTACTTC.

This chain uses TRBV5-5 with TRBJ1-2, with a tentative D call TRBD1 (5 bases). Trimming shortened V by 4 bases and J by 3 bases, and 19 bases separated the two germline ends. The CDR3 is 16 amino acids. The V gene's germline CDR1 is SGHKS and CDR2 YYEKEE (reference sequence). The CDR3 region has the DNA TGTGCCAGCAGCCATCACGAGGGGCCCTCCTACTATGGCTACACCTTC. This gives the protein CASSHHEGPSYYGYTF.

Details on this clone: One junction end disagrees with the germline gene, perhaps due to a read error. The chain has TRBV7-2 and TRBJ1-2; perhaps TRBD1 as D (6 bases). The CDR3 covers 13 residues. Germline V lookup: CDR1 SGHTA, CDR2 FQGNSA. CDR3: CASSFGGGRRRAF. CDR3 nucleotides: TGTGCCAGCAGCTTCGGGGGGGGCCGAAGGCGGGCCTTC. Variable domain in full (rest from reference TRBV7-2 and TRBJ1-2): GAGVSQSPSNKVTEKGKDVELRCDPISGHTALYWYRQSLGQGLEFLIYFQGNSAPDKSGLPSDRFSAERTGGSVSTLTIQRTQQEDSAVYLCASSFGGGRRRAFGSGTRLTVV.

A word on this clone: The sample carries other DNA sequences with the same CDR3. The rearrangement joins TRBV10-3 to TRBJ1-2; D may be TRBD1 (5 bases). The CDR3 extends over 14 amino acids. V was trimmed by 2 bases and J by 4 bases, leaving 11 bases between them. Looked up from germline, CDR1 is ENHRY and CDR2 is SYGVKD. This chain's CDR3 is CAISEQGEVYGYTF. The CDR3 region has the DNA TGTGCCATCAGTGAGCAAGGGGAGGTCTATGGCTACACCTTC.

The chain employs TRBV6-1 and TRBJ2-1; 10 nucleotides match TRBD2. The CDR3 length is 15 residues. CDR1 is MNHNS and CDR2 is SASEGT in the germline V gene. V was pared by 7 bases and J by 6 bases, with 9 bases of the junction left unmatched. The CDR3 protein is CASITGTSVFNEQFF. CDR3 DNA sequence: TGTGCCAGCATCACCGGGACTAGCGTTTTCAATGAGCAGTTCTTC.

Relative to its sample, this clone is medium-sized. This chain links TRBV2 with TRBJ2-2; 9 bases are shared with TRBD2. Germline V CDR1 and CDR2: SNHLY, FYNNEI. The CDR3 runs to 16 residues. The trim removed 5 bases at V and 6 bases at J, leaving 10 bases unmatched. The CDR3 DNA reads as TGTGCCAGCAGTCGATTTTTAGCGGGAGCGGCCGGGGAGCTGTTTTTT. Translating it yields CASSRFLAGAAGELFF.

Only a few counts were recorded for this clone. The chain employs TRBV5-4 and TRBJ2-3, with 13 nucleotides matching TRBD2. This CDR3 spans 17 amino acids. CDR1 and CDR2 from the germline V gene are SGHNT and YYREEE (reference sequence). Trimming at V came to 3 bases and at J to 4 bases, leaving 8 bases not matched to a gene. Written as DNA, the CDR3 is TGTGCCAGCAGCTCTGGACTAGCGGGAGTGGGTGCAGATACGCAGTATTTT. Translating it yields CASSSGLAGVGADTQYF.

This chain connects TRBV20-1 to TRBJ2-7, with D perhaps TRBD2 (5 bases). Trimming removed 3 bases from V and 3 bases from J, with 6 bases in between. The CDR3 extends over 11 amino acids. Germline values: CDR1 DFQATT, CDR2 SNEGSKA (reference sequence). CDR3 sequence (DNA): TGCAGTGCTAGCGGGGACTACGAGCAGTACTTC. It translates to CSASGDYEQYF.

The chain links TRBV5-4 to TRBJ1-3; D not resolved. V was cut by 4 bases and J by 3 bases, with 8 bases left in between. Germline-derived CDR1 and CDR2 are SGHNT and YYREEE (reference sequence). The CDR3 is made up of 13 amino acids. The CDR3 region has the DNA TGTGCCAGCAGCCTCTTTCTTGGAAACACCATATATTTT. It encodes CASSLFLGNTIYF.

This clone showed up just a few times. The chain employs TRBV7-2 and TRBJ1-2; TRBD1 might be the D (5 bases). In germline, CDR1 is SGHTA, CDR2 FQGNSA. CDR3 size: 15 residues. V lost 2 bases and J lost 3, with 13 bases in between. CDR3 loop: CASSLFVGGDYGYTF. CDR3 DNA: TGTGCCAGCAGCTTATTTGTGGGGGGGGACTATGGCTACACCTTC. Variable domain in full (rest from reference TRBV7-2 and TRBJ1-2): GAGVSQSPSNKVTEKGKDVELRCDPISGHTALYWYRQSLGQGLEFLIYFQGNSAPDKSGLPSDRFSAERTGGSVSTLTIQRTQQEDSAVYLCASSLFVGGDYGYTFGSGTRLTVV.

This clone was observed a few times. The CDR3 DNA sequence: TGCGCCAGCAGCCAAGTCGGCTCCGGGGGCTACGAGCAGTACTTC. It codes for CASSQVGSGGYEQYF. The chain carries TRBV4-1 and TRBJ2-7, with a possible D match to TRBD2 (6 bases). V was shortened by 1 base and J by 3 bases, with 13 bases between the two germline ends. Germline V gene data show CDR1 as MGHRA and CDR2 as YSYEKL. This CDR3 contains 15 residues.

This clone was observed a handful of times. The V and J genes are TRBV5-8 and TRBJ1-4, with TRBD1 matching over 8 bases. Trimming took 1 base from V and 6 from J; bases not matched to a gene: 5. The CDR3 is 15 residues long. Germline V gene sequence: CDR1 SGHTS, CDR2 YDEGEE. This chain's CDR3 is CASSLSGTGYEKLFF. The CDR3 nucleotides read TGTGCCAGCAGCTTGAGCGGGACAGGCTATGAAAAACTGTTTTTT.

V is TRBV5-1 and J is TRBJ2-1; no definite D call. Germline values: CDR1 SGHRS, CDR2 YFSETQ. The V end was cut by 1 base, the J end by 9 bases, with 8 bases between. The CDR3 extends over 12 amino acids. Written as DNA, the CDR3 is TGCGCCAGCAGCTTGACACCTACTGAGCAGTTCTTC. It codes for CASSLTPTEQFF.

This clone has only a few counts. V and J are TRBV9 and TRBJ2-1; D call uncertain. Trimming removed 0 bases at V and 9 bases at J, with 16 bases between. Germline V gives CDR1 SGDLS, CDR2 YYNGEE. The CDR3 runs to 15 residues. The CDR3 DNA sequence: TGTGCCAGCAGCGTAGGCCTCGAGCTTTCGGGTGAGCAGTTCTTC. Translation gives CASSVGLELSGEQFF.

This clone was counted once. This chain's CDR3 is CASSLRGTANTEAFF. The CDR3 nucleotides read TGTGCCAGCAGCCTGAGGGGGACTGCGAACACTGAAGCTTTCTTT. The chain has TRBV5-6 and TRBJ1-1, with D possibly matching TRBD1 (6 bases). The ends were cut back, 4 bases at V and 1 base at J, with 14 bases in the middle. The germline V gene encodes CDR1 SGHDT and CDR2 YYEEEE. The CDR3 is made up of 15 amino acids.

The gene calls are TRBV25-1 and TRBJ2-3; D not certain. The CDR3 runs to 14 residues. CDR1 MGHDK and CDR2 SYGVNS come from the germline V gene. The V gene lost 2 bases and the J gene lost 3 bases, with 9 bases spanning the gap. The DNA for the CDR3 is TGTGCCAGCAGTGAAGGAACCGCGACAGATACGCAGTATTTT. Protein product: CASSEGTATDTQYF.

The J gene is TRBJ2-3, the V gene TRBV5-1; tentative D call: TRBD2 (6 bases). V dropped 1 base and J dropped 4 bases, with 13 bases sitting between them. Germline V lookup: CDR1 SGHRS, CDR2 YFSETQ. The CDR3 runs 15 residues. Written as DNA, the CDR3 is TGCGCCAGCAGCTTGTACTCGGGAGCGGCAGATACGCAGTATTTT. Translation gives CASSLYSGAADTQYF.

The rearrangement links TRBV5-6 to TRBJ1-1, with a possible D match to TRBD1 (5 bases). The V gene's germline CDR1 is SGHDT and CDR2 YYEEEE. The V end lost 2 bases, the J end lost 4 bases, and 18 bases lay between the germline ends. CDR3 length equals 16 residues. CDR3 region: CASSFFSREQGTEAFF. The CDR3 DNA sequence: TGTGCCAGCAGCTTTTTTAGCCGGGAGCAGGGCACTGAAGCTTTCTTT.

The CDR3 is CASSLAPSGSPYEQYF. The DNA for the CDR3 is TGTGCCAGCAGCTTAGCCCCTAGCGGGAGCCCCTACGAGCAGTACTTC. The chain joins TRBV7-2 to TRBJ2-7; 10 bases are a match to TRBD2. This CDR3 spans 16 amino acids. From germline, CDR1 is SGHTA and CDR2 FQGNSA. The ends lost 0 bases at V and 2 bases at J; junction bases unmatched: 4.